The 7 T cell receptor beta chains listed next were all sequenced from one sample in a study of tumor-infiltrating lymphocytes in primary liver carcinoma. From approximately 450 ng total RNA, TCR beta cDNA was generated with a primer in the constant region. Slightly modified ARM-PCR served as the procedure for the TCR beta libraries. These libraries came from three rounds of nested multiplex PCR. Amplification in the first two PCR rounds was performed using TRBV1-TRBV30 forward primers and a C-beta reverse primer for 10 cycles each. MiXCR, applied by TCRdb to the multiplex PCR reads, yields one record per CDR3 protein. This sample has about 190,000 distinct CDR3 sequences, with roughly 80% found just once. Scientists recovered RNA and DNA together from around 20-30 mg of unsorted bulk tissue. The material sequenced was tumor tissue from primary liver carcinoma. The receptor set was obtained from a man aged 35-49 years with primary liver carcinoma and hepatitis B virus infection.

This clonotype was seen only once. The junction differs from germline at one of its ends, possibly a read error. The J gene is TRBJ2-2, the V gene TRBV6-2 or TRBV6-3; TRBD1 or TRBD2 may be the D gene (5 bases each). Per the germline V gene, CDR1 is MNHEY and CDR2 is SVGEGT. CDR3 size: 14 residues. In nucleotides, the CDR3 is TGTGCCAACAGTTTCCGGGACCCCACCGGGGTGCTGTTTTTT. Translating gives CANSFRDPTGVLFF.

The rearrangement joins TRBV4-1 to TRBJ2-2; D gene uncertain. CDR3 length equals 14 residues. CDR1 is MGHRA, CDR2 YSYEKL, per germline. V lost 9 bases and J 1 base, leaving 12 bases between the germline ends. The CDR3 sequence: CASSRTGNTGELFF. Here the CDR3 DNA reads TGCGCCAGTAGCAGGACGGGGAACACCGGGGAGCTGTTTTTT.

Details on this clonotype: The CDR3 does not close with the conserved phenylalanine or tryptophan, likely indicating a read error. The chain combines TRBV12-3 or TRBV12-4 with TRBJ2-1, with D perhaps assigned TRBD1 or TRBD2 (7 bases each). This CDR3 region has 16 residues. Trimming removed 10 bases at V and 7 bases at J, with 26 bases between. The chain's CDR3 is CATTQGWAGDSNEQFL. CDR3 nucleotide sequence: TGTGCCACCACACAGGGGTGGGCGGGAGATTCTAATGAGCAGTTCTTA.

In its sample, this clonotype was seen a few times. The V call is TRBV11-1, the J call TRBJ2-3, with D perhaps matching TRBD1 or TRBD2 (5 bases each). The CDR3 runs 19 residues. Germline V gene sequence: CDR1 SGHAT, CDR2 FQDESV (reference sequence). The CDR3 is CISSSGGSSVGARTDTQYF. The DNA of the CDR3 is TGTATCAGCAGTTCTGGGGGAAGCTCTGTTGGAGCCCGCACAGATACGCAGTATTTT.

Concerning this clonotype: The junction departs from germline at one end; a sequencing error may be responsible. The chain combines TRBV6-2 or TRBV6-3 with TRBJ2-1; D gene unclear. Germline V CDR1 and CDR2: MNHEY, SVGEGT. The length of the CDR3 is 12 residues. The CDR3 bases are TGTGCCAGCAGAACAGAGCAAGGTGAGCATTTCTTC. It yields the protein CASRTEQGEHFF.

A note on this clonotype: Without the conserved terminal phenylalanine or tryptophan, this CDR3 likely stems from a read error. The gene calls are TRBV10-3 and TRBJ2-7; 7 nucleotides align to TRBD1. CDR1 is ENHRY and CDR2 is SYGVKD in the germline V gene. This CDR3 region has 13 residues. Germline trimming cut 10 bases from V and 2 bases from J; bases unmatched to any gene: 8. CDR3 in DNA: TGTGCCACCTGGGACAGCCAGGCCTACGAGCAGTACCTC. Residues: CATWDSQAYEQYL.

The chain links TRBV7-8 to TRBJ2-4; D might be TRBD2 (5 bases). Trimming left V 0 bases short and J 9 bases short, with 9 bases between. Germline-derived CDR1 and CDR2 are SGHVS and FQNEAQ. CDR3 size: 13 residues. For the CDR3, the DNA is TGTGCCAGCAGCTTAGCGAGGGAGAGCATTCAGTACTTC. It is translated as CASSLARESIQYF.